These T cell receptor beta chains were read from a single sample in a study of siplizumab effects on memory and regulatory T cells. Sequencing was performed with immunoSEQ multiplex PCR; in TCRdb, only in-frame clones are kept and a portion is missing. This table holds some 100,000 clones, 80% to 95% found once. Sequenced material: non-Treg CD4+ T cells sorted from blood. Receptors were obtained from a human donor in good health. Both conserved end residues are part of each CDR3. A D gene is named only where the DNA matches it firmly. Not every row has a clone size; where given, it reads once, few, many or a size class.

15	TRBV6-5	-	TRBJ2-5	-	CASSYGSGLQETQYF	TGTGCCAGCAGTTACGGGAGCGGACTCCAAGAGACCCAGTACTTC
14	TRBV7-2	-	TRBJ2-7	-	CASSLGLLSWEQYF	TGTGCCAGCAGCTTAGGTCTCCTAAGTTGGGAGCAGTACTTC
11	TRBV20-1	-	TRBJ2-7	-	CSATRSYEQYF	TGCAGTGCTACCCGGTCTTACGAGCAGTACTTC
15	TRBV30	-	TRBJ1-2	-	CAWNGVDPTNYGYTF	TGTGCCTGGAACGGTGTCGATCCCACCAACTATGGCTACACCTTC
14	TRBV5-4	-	TRBJ2-5	-	CASSLGGAKETQYF	TGTGCCAGCAGCTTGGGAGGGGCCAAAGAGACCCAGTACTTC
15	TRBV11-2	TRBD1	TRBJ2-2	-	CASSIQGAVPGELFF	TGTGCCAGCAGCATACAGGGGGCGGTGCCCGGGGAGCTGTTTTTT
16	TRBV19	-	TRBJ1-3	-	CASSMYTRGSGNTIYF	TGTGCCAGTAGTATGTATACCAGGGGCTCTGGAAACACCATATATTTT
15	TRBV5-6	-	TRBJ2-4	-	CASSLAQGSKIIQYF	TGTGCCAGCAGCTTGGCCCAGGGCTCAAAAATAATTCAGTACTTC
15	TRBV10-3	TRBD2	TRBJ2-3	-	CAISDSGGRADTQYF	TGTGCCATCAGTGATAGCGGGGGGCGCGCAGATACGCAGTATTTT
18	TRBV18	TRBD2	TRBJ2-7	-	CASSPSLLTSGGTYEQYF	TGTGCCAGCTCACCATCCCTCCTTACTAGCGGGGGGACCTACGAGCAGTACTTC
13	TRBV25-1	-	TRBJ1-2	-	CASSEYRGGGYTF	TGTGCCAGCAGTGAATACCGGGGCGGCGGCTACACCTTC
12	TRBV25-1	-	TRBJ2-7	-	CASSDWGHEQYF	TGTGCCAGCAGTGACTGGGGACACGAGCAGTACTTC
15	TRBV6-5	-	TRBJ1-1	-	CASSYSWQGNTEAFF	TGTGCCAGCAGTTACTCGTGGCAGGGAAACACTGAAGCTTTCTTT
15	TRBV5-1	-	TRBJ2-2	-	CASSFRQLNTGELFF	TGCGCCAGCAGCTTCAGACAGCTGAACACCGGGGAGCTGTTTTTT
17	TRBV27	-	TRBJ2-7	few	CASSLIFSRGRPLEQYF	TGTGCCAGCAGTTTAATTTTTTCCAGGGGCCGTCCTCTCGAGCAGTACTTC
15	TRBV6-1	TRBD2	TRBJ2-7	-	CASRAAGGSRYEQYF	TGTGCCAGCAGGGCTGCCGGGGGGTCCCGGTACGAGCAGTACTTC
16	TRBV5-1	TRBD1	TRBJ1-6	-	CASSLVSGGKGSPLHF	TGCGCCAGCAGCTTGGTTTCAGGGGGCAAGGGTTCACCCCTCCACTTT
16	TRBV11-3	TRBD1	TRBJ2-1	-	CASSLEGTGYRNEQFF	TGTGCCAGCAGCTTAGAGGGGACAGGGTATCGAAATGAGCAGTTCTTC
15	TRBV5-6	TRBD1	TRBJ1-5	-	CASSLGQGSIRPQHF	TGTGCCAGCAGCCTGGGACAGGGGAGCATCCGGCCCCAGCATTTT
14	TRBV5-4	TRBD1	TRBJ1-4	-	CASSRDRINEKLFF	TGTGCCAGCAGCAGGGACAGAATAAATGAAAAACTGTTTTTT
14	TRBV2	TRBD2	TRBJ2-7	-	CARAGLAGVREQYF	TGTGCCAGGGCTGGACTAGCGGGGGTCCGCGAGCAGTACTTC
16	TRBV9	-	TRBJ2-3	-	CASSVEAERSTDTQYF	TGTGCCAGCAGCGTAGAGGCCGAGCGGAGCACAGATACGCAGTATTTT
12	TRBV19	-	TRBJ1-5	-	CASSIPSGPQHF	TGTGCCAGTAGTATCCCTTCCGGGCCCCAGCATTTT
14	TRBV7-9	TRBD2	TRBJ2-3	-	CASSLRGVTDTQYF	TGTGCCAGCAGCTTACGGGGGGTAACAGATACGCAGTATTTT
16	TRBV11-2	-	TRBJ2-1	few	CASSLVSGLIYNEQFF	TGTGCCAGCAGCTTGGTTAGCGGACTAATTTACAATGAGCAGTTCTTC
11	TRBV28	-	TRBJ1-2	-	CASSRGYGYTF	TGTGCCAGCAGCCGGGGGTATGGCTACACCTTC
15	TRBV11-2	TRBD1	TRBJ1-6	few	CASSLQDRGGSPLHF	TGTGCCAGCAGCCTACAGGACAGGGGTGGTTCACCCCTCCACTTT
18	TRBV9	-	TRBJ1-5	-	CASSVAWRGDYSNQPQHF	TGTGCCAGCAGCGTAGCTTGGAGGGGTGACTATAGCAATCAGCCCCAGCATTTT
13	TRBV5-1	-	TRBJ2-7	-	CASSFAGHYEQYF	TGCGCCAGCAGCTTCGCAGGGCACTACGAGCAGTACTTC
14	TRBV7-2	-	TRBJ1-1	-	CASLAGRGNTEAFF	TGTGCCAGCCTCGCGGGGCGGGGGAACACTGAAGCTTTCTTT
14	TRBV7-2	-	TRBJ1-1	-	CASSSSQGNTEAFF	TGTGCCAGCAGCTCATCACAGGGGAACACTGAAGCTTTCTTT
14	TRBV27	-	TRBJ1-3	-	CASSLGRTANTIYF	TGTGCCAGCAGTTTAGGGAGGACGGCAAACACCATATATTTT
17	TRBV28	TRBD1	TRBJ1-3	-	CASSLYRGTGGGNTIYF	TGTGCCAGCAGTTTATATCGGGGGACAGGCGGTGGAAACACCATATATTTT
13	TRBV19	-	TRBJ1-2	few	CASSRGEGSGYTF	TGTGCCAGTAGTAGGGGCGAAGGGAGTGGCTACACCTTC
14	TRBV30	TRBD1	TRBJ1-6	-	CAWNYWDRGSPLHF	TGTGCCTGGAACTACTGGGACAGGGGTTCACCCCTCCACTTT
13	TRBV9	-	TRBJ1-2	-	CASSLTTRNGYTF	TGTGCCAGCAGCCTTACGACAAGGAATGGCTACACCTTC
14	TRBV6-6	-	TRBJ2-7	-	CASSYIQSTYEQYF	TGTGCCAGCAGTTACATCCAGAGTACCTACGAGCAGTACTTC
13	TRBV11-2	-	TRBJ2-2	-	CASRLQAPGELFF	TGTGCCAGCAGATTACAGGCCCCCGGGGAGCTGTTTTTT
13	TRBV6-6	-	TRBJ2-5	once	CASRGDSRGTQYF	TGTGCCAGCAGGGGGGACTCTAGGGGGACCCAGTACTTC
11	TRBV7-9	-	TRBJ2-5	-	CASSSLWAQYF	TGTGCCAGCAGCTCCCTATGGGCCCAGTACTTC
14	TRBV18	-	TRBJ1-4	-	CASSPGRSIEKLFF	TGTGCCAGCTCACCAGGGCGATCGATCGAAAAACTGTTTTTT